The 13 T cell receptor beta chains presented below share a single source sample, sequenced in a study of radiation and T cells in renal cell carcinoma. TCRdb's table, derived via immunoSEQ multiplex PCR, lists solely in-frame clones and lacks some. The sample yields 140,000 to 150,000 clones, 88% seen once. This sample's time point: baseline pretreatment blood. Noted treatment: 15 Gy SBRT to primary tumor, nephrectomy 4 weeks later. Sequenced here: blood, sampled from a patient whose treatment included radiotherapy and nephrectomy. The source of these receptors is a woman aged 70 to 79 with renal cell carcinoma.

This chain uses TRBV11-2 with TRBJ2-7, with D perhaps TRBD2 (6 bases). V was pared by 3 bases and J by 3 bases, with 12 bases between. Germline V gene data show CDR1 as SGHAT and CDR2 as FQNNGV. The CDR3 covers 14 residues. CDR3 loop: CASSFTRGGYEQYF. CDR3 in DNA: TGTGCCAGCAGCTTCACGCGGGGAGGCTACGAGCAGTACTTC.

This clone was recorded once. The chain has TRBV6-1 and TRBJ1-5, with 8 nucleotides matching TRBD1. V dropped 2 bases and J dropped 5; count of bases not matched to a gene: 14. Germline V lookup: CDR1 MNHNS, CDR2 SASEGT. The CDR3 covers 18 residues. The CDR3 bases are TGTGCCAGCAGTGAAAAGGCGCGGGTTCACAGGGGGGATCAGCCCCAGCATTTT. It specifies CASSEKARVHRGDQPQHF.

The rearrangement uses TRBV27 and TRBJ2-2, with a weak D call TRBD1 (5 bases). Trimming removed 3 bases from V and 2 bases from J, with 16 bases in between. The CDR3 extends over 17 amino acids. The germline gives CDR1 MNHEY, CDR2 SMNVEV (reference sequence). CDR3 DNA sequence: TGTGCCAGCAGTTTCAAGGGGCCCTTTTTTAACACCGGGGAGCTGTTTTTT. It codes for CASSFKGPFFNTGELFF.

V usage is TRBV18 and J usage is TRBJ2-5; D call uncertain. The V gene lost 6 bases and the J gene lost 3 bases, with 5 bases spanning the gap. The germline V gene has CDR1 KGHSH and CDR2 LQKENI. This CDR3 has 11 amino acids. The CDR3 DNA reads TGTGCCAGCTCTGCAAAAGAGACCCAGTACTTC. It translates to CASSAKETQYF.

Comment on this clone: The junction shows a germline mismatch at one end, possibly a read error. The chain has TRBV7-8 and TRBJ2-5, with 12 bases that match TRBD1. This CDR3 is 15 amino acids long. CDR1 is SGHVS and CDR2 is FQNEAQ in the germline V gene. CDR3 region: CATSPAGQGAGTQYF. Here the CDR3 DNA reads TGTGCCACCAGCCCAGCGGGACAGGGGGCAGGGACCCAGTACTTC.

This chain connects TRBV15 to TRBJ1-4; D may be TRBD1 (5 bases). The germline gives CDR1 LNHNV, CDR2 YYDKDF (reference sequence). The CDR3 length is 15 residues. V was clipped by 0 bases and J by 6 bases, with 11 bases between them. DNA of the CDR3: TGTGCCACCAGCAGAGATCGGGGACCGGATGAAAAACTGTTTTTT. As protein: CATSRDRGPDEKLFF.

This clone was recorded once. V and J are TRBV30 and TRBJ2-1; the match to TRBD2 covers 12 bases. Trimming cost V 3 bases and J 9 bases; bases outside gene matches: 6. Germline assignment: CDR1 GTSNPN and CDR2 SVGIG (reference sequence). This CDR3 region has 14 residues. CDR3: CAWRSSGGAPEQFF. In nucleotides, the CDR3 is TGTGCCTGGAGGTCTAGCGGGGGGGCCCCTGAGCAGTTCTTC.

This clone was detected only once. The chain couples TRBV30 to TRBJ1-5; D perhaps matches TRBD1 (6 bases). The CDR3 extends over 14 amino acids. The germline V and J ends were trimmed by 4 bases and 1 base, with 11 bases remaining between them. The germline V gene encodes CDR1 GTSNPN and CDR2 SVGIG (reference sequence). The CDR3 nucleotides read TGTGCCTGGACGACAGGCATCAGCAATCAGCCCCAGCATTTT. This gives the protein CAWTTGISNQPQHF.

This chain connects TRBV7-9 to TRBJ2-5, with no clear D. Germline V CDR1 and CDR2: SEHNR, FQNEAQ (reference sequence). The CDR3 runs 13 residues. Trimming shortened V by 7 bases and J by 2 bases, and 11 bases separated the two germline ends. CDR3 sequence: CASMVAIQETQYF. The CDR3 DNA is TGTGCCAGCATGGTTGCGATACAAGAGACCCAGTACTTC.

The genes are TRBV7-9 and TRBJ2-7, with 11 bases lining up with TRBD1. V lost 5 bases to trimming and J lost 3 bases; unmatched junction nucleotides: 3. The CDR3 totals 14 residues. The V gene's germline CDR1 is SEHNR and CDR2 FQNEAQ (reference sequence). The CDR3 bases are TGTGCCAGCAGCCGGACAGGGGGCAACTACGAGCAGTACTTC. Its protein product is CASSRTGGNYEQYF.

The chain carries TRBV27 and TRBJ2-2, with 9 bases that match TRBD1. V lost 6 bases and J lost 4; bases outside the gene matches: 3. The germline CDR1 and CDR2 sequences are MNHEY and SMNVEV (reference sequence). CDR3 size: 14 residues. The CDR3 loop reads CASRGTGSTGELFF. CDR3 nucleotide sequence: TGTGCCAGCAGGGGGACAGGGAGCACCGGGGAGCTGTTTTTT.

The rearrangement uses TRBV28 and TRBJ2-5; D possibly matches TRBD1 or TRBD2 (6 bases each). Germline CDR1 reads MDHEN; CDR2 reads SYDVKM. Trimming pared 3 bases from V and 4 bases from J, leaving 15 bases between. This CDR3 is 15 amino acids long. The CDR3 bases are TGTGCCAGCAGTTTCAGGGGAGGAGGGCGAGAGACCCAGTACTTC. Protein sequence: CASSFRGGGRETQYF.

The gene calls are TRBV11-3 and TRBJ1-6, with TRBD1 matching over 8 bases. The CDR3 totals 15 residues. Trimming removed 5 bases from V and 7 bases from J; junction bases left unmatched: 7. From germline, CDR1 is SGHNT and CDR2 YENEEA. As DNA, the CDR3 is TGTGCCAGCAGCGGGGCGACAGGGGTGAATTCACCCCTCCACTTT. Its translation: CASSGATGVNSPLHF.